The 25 T cell receptor beta chains below all came from one sample that was sequenced in a study of regulatory T cells in long-lasting Graves disease. The time point is: persistent/refractory GD, antithyroid drugs over 5 years with positive TRAb. Construction of the TCR library relied on RNA isolated from PBMCs. Arm-PCR of CDR3 regions and iRepertoire HTBI primers were used to build TCR beta libraries. TCRdb reprocessed the multiplex PCR reads via MiXCR and lists one record per CDR3 protein. In the table there are some 370,000 distinct CDR3 sequences, around 20% of which are singletons. Specimen: peripheral blood mononuclear cells (PBMCs), collected when the disease was refractory, from a patient treated with antithyroid drugs. The receptors come from a female donor with Graves disease.

This clonotype has a handful of counts. This chain links TRBV28 with TRBJ2-2, with 13 bases aligning to TRBD2. Germline V gene data show CDR1 as MDHEN and CDR2 as SYDVKM. The CDR3 runs 18 residues. V shed 4 bases and J 3 bases; nucleotides not matched to a gene: 8. CDR3 residues: CASSSRLAGGRDTGELFF. DNA of the CDR3: TGTGCCAGCAGTTCCAGACTAGCGGGAGGCCGGGACACCGGGGAGCTGTTTTTT. The whole variable domain, filled in from reference TRBV28 and TRBJ2-2, reads DVKVTQSSRYLVKRTGEKVFLECVQDMDHENMFWYRQDPGLGLRLIYFSYDVKMKEKGDIPEGYSVSREKKERFSLILESASTNQTSMYLCASSSRLAGGRDTGELFFGEGSRLTVL.

The chain is built from TRBV20-1 and TRBJ2-7; the D is unclear. This CDR3 is built from 13 residues. The germline V and J ends were trimmed by 3 bases and 0 bases, with 9 bases remaining between them. Germline V gene data show CDR1 as DFQATT and CDR2 as SNEGSKA (reference sequence). This CDR3 reads CSARAAYSYEQYF. DNA for the CDR3: TGCAGTGCTAGGGCAGCCTACTCCTACGAGCAGTACTTC.

This clonotype came up a few times. The chain recombines TRBV20-1 with TRBJ2-7, with a weak D call TRBD1 (5 bases). V was clipped by 0 bases and J by 3 bases, with 15 bases between them. Per the germline V gene, CDR1 is DFQATT and CDR2 is SNEGSKA (reference sequence). The CDR3 consists of 15 residues. The CDR3 DNA reads as TGCAGTGCTAGAGATCTCTTAGCTACAGGCTACGAGCAGTACTTC. Translating gives CSARDLLATGYEQYF.

This clonotype was observed at least ten times. The V call is TRBV28, the J call TRBJ1-2; a weak D match, TRBD1 (5 bases). This CDR3 is 13 amino acids long. CDR1 is MDHEN, CDR2 SYDVKM, per germline. Trimming stripped 6 bases from V and 7 bases from J, with 15 bases between. The CDR3 sequence is CASSPIGEGGYTF. In DNA form, the CDR3 reads TGTGCCAGCAGCCCAATAGGGGAGGGTGGCTACACCTTC.

This clonotype was seen many times. The V and J genes are TRBV14 and TRBJ2-7; TRBD1 is a possible D gene (5 bases). The V end was cut by 0 bases, the J end by 6 bases, with 12 bases between. The CDR3 covers 14 residues. Looked up from germline, CDR1 is SGHDN and CDR2 is FVKESK. The CDR3 sequence is CASSQEQGYGEQYF. As DNA, the CDR3 is TGTGCCAGCAGCCAAGAGCAGGGCTACGGCGAGCAGTACTTC. Using reference TRBV14 and TRBJ2-7 for the parts outside the CDR3, the full variable domain is EAGVTQFPSHSVIEKGQTVTLRCDPISGHDNLYWYRRVMGKEIKFLLHFVKESKQDESGMPNNRFLAERTGGTYSTLKVQPAELEDSGVYFCASSQEQGYGEQYFGPGTRLTVT.

The chain carries TRBV28 and TRBJ2-2; 9 positions match TRBD1. The ends lost 5 bases at V and 5 bases at J; junction bases unmatched: 6. The CDR3 covers 15 residues. Germline assignment: CDR1 MDHEN and CDR2 SYDVKM. The CDR3 coding sequence is TGTGCCAGCAGTACAGGGGGCACGAGAACCGGGGAGCTGTTTTTT. Encoded protein: CASSTGGTRTGELFF.

To note about this clonotype: This sequence may be a read error, since a much larger clone differs from it by one base. The gene calls are TRBV6-4 and TRBJ1-4; a weak D match, TRBD1 (5 bases). Germline CDR1 MRHNA, CDR2 SNTAGT. This CDR3 has 16 amino acids. Trimming took 3 bases from V and 8 from J, leaving 19 bases between them. CDR3 DNA sequence: TGTGCCAGCAGTGAAGCAAGGGACGTGGGGCACGAAAAACTGTTTTTT. Amino acids: CASSEARDVGHEKLFF.

This sequence joins TRBV18 and TRBJ1-6; 7 nucleotides line up with TRBD1. CDR3 length: 14 residues. With V trimmed by 1 base and J by 10 bases, 4 bases remained unmatched. Germline loops: CDR1 KGHSH, CDR2 LQKENI. The CDR3, as DNA: TGTGCCAGCTCACCACAGGGGGCATCGTCACCCCTCCACTTT. Translated, it gives CASSPQGASSPLHF.

This clonotype was found a few times. The rearrangement links TRBV7-2 to TRBJ2-7, with a tentative D call TRBD2 (5 bases). The V and J ends lost 1 base and 5 bases respectively, with 12 bases between them. Germline V CDR1 and CDR2: SGHTA, FQGNSA. The CDR3 spans 14 residues. CDR3 in amino acids: CASSLGRGMNEQYF. In DNA, the CDR3 is TGTGCCAGCAGCTTAGGGAGAGGGATGAACGAGCAGTACTTC. Based on the CDR3 plus reference TRBV7-2 and TRBJ2-7, the full variable domain is GAGVSQSPSNKVTEKGKDVELRCDPISGHTALYWYRQSLGQGLEFLIYFQGNSAPDKSGLPSDRFSAERTGGSVSTLTIQRTQQEDSAVYLCASSLGRGMNEQYFGPGTRLTVT.

The rearrangement links TRBV7-2 to TRBJ1-1, with 10 bases lining up with TRBD1. In germline, CDR1 is SGHTA, CDR2 FQGNSA. The CDR3 has 16 residues. Unmatched junction bases numbered 8, after V lost 3 bases and J lost 4 bases. Here the CDR3 DNA reads TGTGCCAGCAGCTTTCCCATGACAGGGGGCGGCACTGAAGCTTTCTTT. This sequence encodes CASSFPMTGGGTEAFF.

This clonotype was seen many times. This chain uses TRBV15 with TRBJ2-7; 7 bases agree with TRBD2. Losses at the gene ends were 0 bases for V and 4 bases for J; bases not matched to a gene: 0. The CDR3 has 13 residues. The germline gives CDR1 LNHNV, CDR2 YYDKDF (reference sequence). The CDR3 DNA is TGTGCCACCAGCAGAGAGCGGGGGTACGAGCAGTACTTC. Its protein product is CATSRERGYEQYF.

In this sample, this clonotype turned up many times. CDR3 nucleotide sequence: TGTGCCAGCAGTCTTCGGGACGGAGGTGGCGGCTACACCTTC. Amino acids: CASSLRDGGGGYTF. The rearrangement links TRBV2 to TRBJ1-2, with D perhaps matching TRBD1 (5 bases). V dropped 5 bases and J dropped 8 bases, with 18 bases sitting between them. Germline CDR1 SNHLY, CDR2 FYNNEI. CDR3 length: 14 residues.

This clonotype has more than one count but fewer than ten. The chain uses TRBV3-1 and TRBJ2-3; 9 bases line up with TRBD2. CDR1 is LGHDT, CDR2 YNNKEL, per germline (reference sequence). The CDR3 has 16 amino acids. V lost 0 bases and J lost 7; bases outside the gene matches: 8. This chain's CDR3 is CASSQDIGSGRNTQYF. The CDR3 DNA reads TGTGCCAGCAGCCAAGATATCGGTAGCGGGAGAAATACGCAGTATTTT.

Turning to this clonotype: This may arise from a read error, as a much more abundant clone is one base away. The V call is TRBV7-3, the J call TRBJ2-5; weak D call: TRBD2 (6 bases). V was clipped by 2 bases and J by 5 bases, with 9 bases between them. Germline-derived CDR1 and CDR2 are SGHTA and FQGTGA. The CDR3 length is 13 residues. The DNA for the CDR3 is TGTGCCAGCAGCTTATCCGCGGGGGAGACCCAGTACTTC. Its protein is CASSLSAGETQYF.

The chain uses TRBV30 and TRBJ1-3; D gene uncertain. Germline CDR1 is GTSNPN and CDR2 is SVGIG (reference sequence). CDR3 length: 13 amino acids. V was clipped by 2 bases and J by 6 bases, with 11 bases between them. CDR3 nucleotides: TGTGCCTGGAGTCAAGGATTCGCAAACACCATATATTTT. Translating gives CAWSQGFANTIYF.

This clonotype was detected many times. This chain connects TRBV12-3 or TRBV12-4 to TRBJ2-7; no reliable D call. The CDR3 length is 14 residues. Between the trimmed V and J ends, which lost 4 bases and 6 bases, there was a span of 16 bases. DNA of the CDR3: TGTGCCAGCAGTTCCGGGTTTACGTTAGGCGAGCAGTACTTC. It codes for CASSSGFTLGEQYF.

On this clonotype: A single base separates this from a much larger clone, so it may be a read error. Lacking the conserved final phenylalanine or tryptophan, this CDR3 likely reflects a read error. The J gene is TRBJ1-2, the V gene TRBV7-2; no clear D. Trimming stripped 5 bases from V and 7 bases from J, with 14 bases between. Germline lookup yields CDR1 SGHTA and CDR2 FQGNSA. This CDR3 is 13 amino acids long. DNA of the CDR3: TGTGCCAGCAGCAGGCTGGAGTTTGCTGGCTACACCTCC. Its protein is CASSRLEFAGYTS.

The chain has TRBV7-9 and TRBJ1-4, with a weak D call TRBD1 (5 bases). Trimming took off 3 bases at V and 3 bases at J, with 11 bases between the two ends. The V gene's germline CDR1 is SEHNR and CDR2 FQNEAQ (reference sequence). The CDR3 consists of 15 residues. The CDR3: CASSFQGDANEKLFF. The CDR3 DNA sequence: TGTGCCAGCAGCTTTCAAGGGGATGCTAATGAAAAACTGTTTTTT.

In its sample, this clonotype was seen a few times. V and J are TRBV18 and TRBJ2-5, with 7 bases fitting TRBD1. Germline CDR1 and CDR2: KGHSH and LQKENI. V lost 5 bases, J lost 2 bases, and 14 bases stayed unmatched. The CDR3 loop spans 17 amino acids. Here the CDR3 DNA reads TGTGCCAGCTCAGCTATAACAGGGGCTTCGAAGCAAGAGACCCAGTACTTC. Translation: CASSAITGASKQETQYF.

The chain joins TRBV19 to TRBJ1-5; D not certain. V was pared by 9 bases and J by 1 base, with 16 bases between. CDR3 length equals 15 residues. Per the germline V gene, CDR1 is LNHDA and CDR2 is SQIVND (reference sequence). CDR3 nucleotide sequence: TGTGCCAGCCGATCAAACGTAGGAAGCAATCAGCCCCAGCATTTT. This translates into CASRSNVGSNQPQHF.

The sample holds many counts of this clonotype. The rearrangement links TRBV12-3 or TRBV12-4 to TRBJ2-5; TRBD2 is a possible D gene (5 bases). This CDR3 has 17 amino acids. Trimming took off 5 bases at V and 1 base at J, with 20 bases between the two ends. The CDR3 spells CASSLKLNEGVQETQYF. The CDR3 DNA reads TGTGCCAGCAGTCTCAAACTTAACGAGGGCGTCCAAGAGACCCAGTACTTC.

In this sample, this clonotype turned up a few times. This chain links TRBV10-2 with TRBJ2-7, with 9 bases lining up with TRBD2. Germline CDR1 and CDR2: WSHSY and SAAADI. This CDR3 comprises 15 residues. With V trimmed by 0 bases and J by 4 bases, 4 bases remained unmatched. The DNA of the CDR3 is TGCGCCAGCAGTGAGTCGGCGGGAGGGCCTTACGAGCAGTACTTC. Translation gives CASSESAGGPYEQYF.

Comments on this clonotype: This likely traces to a read error, being one base from a far larger clone. The chain carries TRBV11-2 and TRBJ2-7; perhaps TRBD1 as D (5 bases). Germline V lookup: CDR1 SGHAT, CDR2 FQNNGV. The CDR3 loop spans 13 amino acids. Trimming removed 4 bases from V and 3 bases from J, with 10 bases in between. The DNA for the CDR3 is TGTGCCAGCAGCTCAGGGTCCGACTACGAGCAGTACTTC. It translates to CASSSGSDYEQYF.

The V call is TRBV27, the J call TRBJ2-1, with 7 positions matching TRBD2. Germline V gene data show CDR1 as MNHEY and CDR2 as SMNVEV (reference sequence). J was trimmed by 2 bases and V by 1 base; bases with no gene match: 5. The CDR3 contains 16 residues. CDR3: CASSLLSGTAYNEQFF. The CDR3 DNA is TGTGCCAGCAGTTTATTGAGCGGGACGGCCTACAATGAGCAGTTCTTC.

This chain connects TRBV12-3 or TRBV12-4 to TRBJ2-4; D unclear. The CDR3 covers 13 residues. Trimming shortened V by 5 bases and J by 0 bases, and 5 bases separated the two germline ends. The CDR3 reads CASSPLAKNIQYF. The CDR3 nucleotides read TGTGCCAGCAGTCCCCTAGCCAAAAACATTCAGTACTTC.